One and the same sample provided the 3 T cell receptor beta chains below, sequenced in a study of T-cell memory formation after mild COVID-19. TCRdb reanalysed the 5' RACE reads using MiXCR and keeps one entry per CDR3 protein. The table has 120,000 or so distinct CDR3 sequences, about 16% seen once; the top ten hold approximately 15%. Sequencing used PBMCs or a T cell subset sorted from them (not recorded which). Source of these receptors: an adult woman who had mild COVID-19 (a few samples of this study predate the infection). Cell type and time point are not known.

The chain has TRBV2 and TRBJ2-7; D is tentatively TRBD1 or TRBD2 (5 bases each). There are 13 residues in the CDR3. CDR1 SNHLY and CDR2 FYNNEI come from the germline V gene. Trimming removed 7 bases from V and 3 bases from J, with 13 bases in between. The CDR3 DNA sequence: TGTGCCAGCACCCCAGGGACGGACTACGAGCAGTACTTC. Translated, it gives CASTPGTDYEQYF.

This chain connects TRBV5-5 to TRBJ2-2; 16 bases align to TRBD2. Per the germline V gene, CDR1 is SGHKS and CDR2 is YYEKEE (reference sequence). The CDR3 has 18 residues. The V segment lost 2 bases and the J segment 4 bases; nucleotides outside the gene matches: 5. The CDR3 here is CASSFGTSGRGGTGELFF. The CDR3 DNA reads as TGTGCCAGCAGCTTCGGGACTAGCGGGAGGGGCGGCACCGGGGAGCTGTTTTTT.

V gene TRBV5-8 combines with J gene TRBJ1-4; tentatively, D is TRBD1 (5 bases). The germline V and J ends were trimmed by 4 bases and 0 bases, with 16 bases remaining between them. CDR3 length equals 17 residues. Germline values: CDR1 SGHTS, CDR2 YDEGEE. The CDR3 DNA is TGTGCCAGCAGCCGGGGACGGGTGATTGCAACTAATGAAAAACTGTTTTTT. Its protein is CASSRGRVIATNEKLFF.